The present T cell receptor (beta chain) was sequenced within a study of cytomegalovirus exposure and HLA in healthy donors. Study information: A later analysis reported the 90 to 150 validation repertoires used the same platform as the approximately 670 first-cohort repertoires.

Repertoires were generated with immunoSEQ multiplex PCR, while TCRdb's copy carries only in-frame clones and drops some. The table records over 150,000 clones, roughly 86% of them present only once. CDR3 size: 15 residues. The germline CDR1 and CDR2 sequences are SGHVS and FQNEAQ. Trimming shortened V by 3 bases and J by 0 bases, and 9 bases separated the two germline ends. V usage is TRBV7-8 and J usage is TRBJ1-3, with a possible D match to TRBD1 (5 bases). The clonotype comes from a human donor in good health. The sequencing input was PBMCs. As DNA, the CDR3 is TGTGCCAGCAGCTTGGACGGGGGCTCTGGAAACACCATATATTTT. It is translated as CASSLDGGSGNTIYF.